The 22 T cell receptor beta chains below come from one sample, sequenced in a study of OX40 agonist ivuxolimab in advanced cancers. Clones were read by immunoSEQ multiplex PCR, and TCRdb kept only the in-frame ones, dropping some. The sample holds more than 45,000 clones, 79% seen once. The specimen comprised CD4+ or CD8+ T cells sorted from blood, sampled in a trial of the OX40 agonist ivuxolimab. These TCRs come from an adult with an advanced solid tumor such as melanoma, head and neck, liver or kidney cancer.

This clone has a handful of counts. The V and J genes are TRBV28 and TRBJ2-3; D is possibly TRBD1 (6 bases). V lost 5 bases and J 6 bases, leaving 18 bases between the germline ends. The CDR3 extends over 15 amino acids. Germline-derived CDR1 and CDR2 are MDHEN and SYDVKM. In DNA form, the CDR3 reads TGTGCCAGCAGTCCCCGGACAGAAGGGTCGGATACGCAGTATTTT. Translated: CASSPRTEGSDTQYF.

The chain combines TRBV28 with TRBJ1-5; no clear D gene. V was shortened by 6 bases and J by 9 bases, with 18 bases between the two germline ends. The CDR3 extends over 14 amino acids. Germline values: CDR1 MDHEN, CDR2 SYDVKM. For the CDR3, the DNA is TGTGCCAGCAGCTCTACCCCATCAACCCGGCCCCAGCATTTT. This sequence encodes CASSSTPSTRPQHF.

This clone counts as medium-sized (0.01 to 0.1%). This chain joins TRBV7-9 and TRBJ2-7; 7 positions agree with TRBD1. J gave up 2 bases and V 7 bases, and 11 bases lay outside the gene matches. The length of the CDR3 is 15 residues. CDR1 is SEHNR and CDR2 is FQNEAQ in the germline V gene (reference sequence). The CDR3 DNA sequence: TGTGCCAGCACCAAAGCAGGGGGTTCGACCTACGAGCAGTACTTC. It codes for CASTKAGGSTYEQYF.

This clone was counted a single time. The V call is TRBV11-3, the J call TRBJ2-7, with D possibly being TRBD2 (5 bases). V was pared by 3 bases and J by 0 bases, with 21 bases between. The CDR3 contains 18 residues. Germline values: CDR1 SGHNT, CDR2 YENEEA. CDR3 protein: CASSFYALGSANSYEQYF. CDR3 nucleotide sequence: TGTGCCAGCAGCTTTTATGCCCTTGGGAGCGCAAACTCCTACGAGCAGTACTTC. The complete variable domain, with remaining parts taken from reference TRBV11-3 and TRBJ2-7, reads EAGVVQSPRYKIIEKKQPVAFWCNPISGHNTLYWYLQNLGQGPELLIRYENEEAVDDSQLPKDRFSAERLKGVDSTLKIQPAELGDSAVYLCASSFYALGSANSYEQYFGPGTRLTVT.

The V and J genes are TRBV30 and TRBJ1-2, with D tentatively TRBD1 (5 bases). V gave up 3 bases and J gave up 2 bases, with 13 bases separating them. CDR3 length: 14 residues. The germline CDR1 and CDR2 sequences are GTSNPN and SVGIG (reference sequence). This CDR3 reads CAWRVGAGNYGYTF. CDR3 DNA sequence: TGTGCCTGGAGGGTAGGGGCAGGGAACTATGGCTACACCTTC.

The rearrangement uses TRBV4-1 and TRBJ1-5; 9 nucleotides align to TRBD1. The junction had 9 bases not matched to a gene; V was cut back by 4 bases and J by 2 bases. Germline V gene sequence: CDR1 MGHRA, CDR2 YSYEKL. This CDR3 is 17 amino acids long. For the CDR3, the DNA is TGCGCCAGCAGCCCAATGAATACAGGGGGCGGCAATCAGCCCCAGCATTTT. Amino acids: CASSPMNTGGGNQPQHF.

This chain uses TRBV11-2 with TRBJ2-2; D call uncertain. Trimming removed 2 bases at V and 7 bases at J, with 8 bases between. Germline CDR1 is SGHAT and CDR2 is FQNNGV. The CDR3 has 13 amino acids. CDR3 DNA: TGTGCCAGCAGCTTAATGTTGGGCGGGGAGCTGTTTTTT. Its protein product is CASSLMLGGELFF.

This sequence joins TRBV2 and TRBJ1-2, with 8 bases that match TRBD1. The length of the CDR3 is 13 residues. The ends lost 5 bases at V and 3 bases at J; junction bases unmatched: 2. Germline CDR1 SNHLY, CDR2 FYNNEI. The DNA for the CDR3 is TGTGCCAGCAGTCTACAGGGGGACTATGGCTACACCTTC. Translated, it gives CASSLQGDYGYTF.

The CDR3 DNA reads as TGTGCCAGCAGCACCCACACTAACTATGGCTACACCTTC. This codes for CASSTHTNYGYTF. The rearrangement joins TRBV7-9 to TRBJ1-2; D gene uncertain. The CDR3 extends over 13 amino acids. Per germline, CDR1 SEHNR and CDR2 FQNEAQ (reference sequence). The V end lost 5 bases, the J end lost 0 bases, and 7 bases lay between the germline ends.

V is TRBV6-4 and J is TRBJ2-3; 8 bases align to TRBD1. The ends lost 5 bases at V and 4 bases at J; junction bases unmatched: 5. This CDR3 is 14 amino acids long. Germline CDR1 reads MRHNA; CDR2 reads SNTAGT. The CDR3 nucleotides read TGTGCCAGCAGTTCTTCAGGGGGCGCAGATACGCAGTATTTT. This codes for CASSSSGGADTQYF.

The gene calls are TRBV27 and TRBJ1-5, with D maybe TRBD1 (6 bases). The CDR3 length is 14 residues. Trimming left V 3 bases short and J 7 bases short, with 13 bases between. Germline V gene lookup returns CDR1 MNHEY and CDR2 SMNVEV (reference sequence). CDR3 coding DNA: TGTGCCAGCAGTTTCCAACAGGGATGGCAGCCCCAGCATTTT. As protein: CASSFQQGWQPQHF.

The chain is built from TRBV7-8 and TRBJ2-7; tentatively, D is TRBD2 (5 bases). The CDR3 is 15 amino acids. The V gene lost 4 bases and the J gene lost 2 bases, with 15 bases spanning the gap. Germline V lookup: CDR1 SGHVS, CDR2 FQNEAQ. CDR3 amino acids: CASSSLRVPAYEQYF. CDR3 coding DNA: TGTGCCAGCAGCTCCCTGCGGGTCCCCGCCTACGAGCAGTACTTC.

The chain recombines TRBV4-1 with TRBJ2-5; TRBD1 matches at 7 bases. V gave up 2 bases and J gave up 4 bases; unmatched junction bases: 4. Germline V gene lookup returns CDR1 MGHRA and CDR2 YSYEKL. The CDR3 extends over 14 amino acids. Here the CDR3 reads CASSQFRQGETQYF. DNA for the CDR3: TGCGCCAGCAGCCAATTTCGACAGGGAGAGACCCAGTACTTC.

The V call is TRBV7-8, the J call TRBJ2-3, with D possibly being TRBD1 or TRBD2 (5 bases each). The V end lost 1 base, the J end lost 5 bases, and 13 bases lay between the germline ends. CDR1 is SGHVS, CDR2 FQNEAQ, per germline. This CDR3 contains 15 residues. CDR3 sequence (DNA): TGTGCCAGCAGCTTAGAGGGGAGAAGGGTAGATACGCAGTATTTT. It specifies CASSLEGRRVDTQYF.

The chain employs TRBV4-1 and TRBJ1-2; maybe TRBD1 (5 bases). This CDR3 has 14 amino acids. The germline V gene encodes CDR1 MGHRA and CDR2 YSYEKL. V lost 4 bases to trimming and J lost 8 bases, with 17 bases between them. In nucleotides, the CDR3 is TGCGCCAGCAGCCTACCGGACAAATCCAGGGGCTACACCTTC. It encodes CASSLPDKSRGYTF.

In DNA, the CDR3 is TGCGCCAGCAGCTTGGCCCCGGGGGCTGGAAACACCATATATTTT. Encoded protein: CASSLAPGAGNTIYF. The chain employs TRBV5-1 and TRBJ1-3; possibly TRBD1 for D (5 bases). The V and J ends lost 0 bases and 2 bases respectively, with 9 bases between them. From germline, CDR1 is SGHRS and CDR2 YFSETQ. The CDR3 length is 15 residues.

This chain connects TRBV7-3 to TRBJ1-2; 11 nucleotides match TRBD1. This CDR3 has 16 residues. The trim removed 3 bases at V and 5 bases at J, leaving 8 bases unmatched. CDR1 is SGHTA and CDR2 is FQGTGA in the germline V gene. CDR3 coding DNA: TGTGCCAGCAGCTTCTCGGACAGGGGGCGCGAGTATGGCTACACCTTC. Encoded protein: CASSFSDRGREYGYTF.

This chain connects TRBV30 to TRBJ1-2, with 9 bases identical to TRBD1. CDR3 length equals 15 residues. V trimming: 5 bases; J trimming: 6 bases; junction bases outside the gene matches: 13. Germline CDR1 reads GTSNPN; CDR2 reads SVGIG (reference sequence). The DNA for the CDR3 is TGTGCCTGGTACCGGGACAGGGCTTTGTCCGATGGCTACACCTTC. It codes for CAWYRDRALSDGYTF.

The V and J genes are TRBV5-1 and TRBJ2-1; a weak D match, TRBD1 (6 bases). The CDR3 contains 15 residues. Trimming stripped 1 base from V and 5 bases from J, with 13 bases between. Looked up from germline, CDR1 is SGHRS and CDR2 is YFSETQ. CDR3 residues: CASSLLQGFDNEQFF. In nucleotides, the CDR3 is TGCGCCAGCAGCTTGTTACAGGGATTTGACAATGAGCAGTTCTTC.

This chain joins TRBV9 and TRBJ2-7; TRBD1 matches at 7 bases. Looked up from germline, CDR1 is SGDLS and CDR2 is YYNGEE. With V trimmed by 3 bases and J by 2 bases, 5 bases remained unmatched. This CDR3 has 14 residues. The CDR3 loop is CASSARTGAYEQYF. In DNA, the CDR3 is TGTGCCAGCAGCGCGCGGACAGGAGCCTACGAGCAGTACTTC.

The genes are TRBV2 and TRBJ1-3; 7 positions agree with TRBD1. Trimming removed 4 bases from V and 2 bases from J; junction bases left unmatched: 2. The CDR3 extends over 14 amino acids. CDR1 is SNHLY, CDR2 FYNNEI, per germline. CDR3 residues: CASSAGGTGNTIYF. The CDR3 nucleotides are TGTGCCAGCAGTGCAGGGGGTACTGGAAACACCATATATTTT.

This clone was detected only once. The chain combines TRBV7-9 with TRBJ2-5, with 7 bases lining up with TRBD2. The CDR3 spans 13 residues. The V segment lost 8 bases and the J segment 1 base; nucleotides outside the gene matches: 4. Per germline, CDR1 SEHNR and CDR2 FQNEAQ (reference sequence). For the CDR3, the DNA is TGTGCCAGCTTGGGGACTACCCAAGAGACCCAGTACTTC. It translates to CASLGTTQETQYF.